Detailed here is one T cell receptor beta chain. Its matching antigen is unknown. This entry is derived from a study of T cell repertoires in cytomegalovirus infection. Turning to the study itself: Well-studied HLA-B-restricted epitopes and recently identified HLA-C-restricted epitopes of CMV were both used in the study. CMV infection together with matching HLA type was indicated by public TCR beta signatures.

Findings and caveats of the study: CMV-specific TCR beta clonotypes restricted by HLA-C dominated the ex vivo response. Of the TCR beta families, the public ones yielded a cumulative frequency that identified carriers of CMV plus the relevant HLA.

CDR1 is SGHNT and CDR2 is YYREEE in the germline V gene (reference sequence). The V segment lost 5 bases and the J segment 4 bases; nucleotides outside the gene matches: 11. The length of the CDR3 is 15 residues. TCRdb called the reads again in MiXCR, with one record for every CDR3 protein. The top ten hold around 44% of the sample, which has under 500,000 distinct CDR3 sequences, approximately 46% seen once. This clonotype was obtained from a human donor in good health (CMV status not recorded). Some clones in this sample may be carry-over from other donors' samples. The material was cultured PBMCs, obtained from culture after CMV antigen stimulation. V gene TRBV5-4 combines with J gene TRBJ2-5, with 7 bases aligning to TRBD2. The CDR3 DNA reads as TGTGCCAGCAGTCTCTTTTCAGCGGGGTCAGAGACCCAGTACTTC. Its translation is CASSLFSAGSETQYF.